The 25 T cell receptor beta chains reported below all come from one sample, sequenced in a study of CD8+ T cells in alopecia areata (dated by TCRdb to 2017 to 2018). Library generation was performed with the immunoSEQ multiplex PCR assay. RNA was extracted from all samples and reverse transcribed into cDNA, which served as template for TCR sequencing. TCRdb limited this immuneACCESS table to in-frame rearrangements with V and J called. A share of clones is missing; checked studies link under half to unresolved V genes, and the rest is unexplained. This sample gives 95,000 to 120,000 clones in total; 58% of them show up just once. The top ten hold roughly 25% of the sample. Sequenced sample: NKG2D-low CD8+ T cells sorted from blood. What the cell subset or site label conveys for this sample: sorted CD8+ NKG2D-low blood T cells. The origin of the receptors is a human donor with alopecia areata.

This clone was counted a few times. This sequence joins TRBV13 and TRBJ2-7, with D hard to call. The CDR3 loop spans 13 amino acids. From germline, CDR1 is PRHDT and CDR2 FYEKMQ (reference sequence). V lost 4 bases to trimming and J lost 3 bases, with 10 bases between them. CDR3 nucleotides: TGTGCCAGCAGCTCGGGCAGAAACTACGAGCAGTACTTC. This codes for CASSSGRNYEQYF.

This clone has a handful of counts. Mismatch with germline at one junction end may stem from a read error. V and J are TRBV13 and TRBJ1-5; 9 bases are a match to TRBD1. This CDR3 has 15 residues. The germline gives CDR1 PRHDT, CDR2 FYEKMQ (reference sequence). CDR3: CASSIGQGMGQPQHF. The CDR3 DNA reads TGTGCCAGCAGCATAGGACAGGGGATGGGGCAGCCCCAGCATTTT.

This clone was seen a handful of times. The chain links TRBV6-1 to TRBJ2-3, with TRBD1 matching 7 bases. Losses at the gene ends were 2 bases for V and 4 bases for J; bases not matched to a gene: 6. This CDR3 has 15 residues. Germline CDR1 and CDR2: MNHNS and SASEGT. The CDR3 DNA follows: TGTGCCAGCAGTGAATGGGAGCAGGGGGCAGATACGCAGTATTTT. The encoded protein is CASSEWEQGADTQYF.

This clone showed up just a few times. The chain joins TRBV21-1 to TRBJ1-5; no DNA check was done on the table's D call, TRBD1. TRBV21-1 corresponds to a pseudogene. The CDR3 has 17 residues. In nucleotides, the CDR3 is TGTGCCAGCAGCAAAGATGCGAGGCAGGGTTGTAATCAGCCCCAGCATTTT. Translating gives CASSKDARQGCNQPQHF.

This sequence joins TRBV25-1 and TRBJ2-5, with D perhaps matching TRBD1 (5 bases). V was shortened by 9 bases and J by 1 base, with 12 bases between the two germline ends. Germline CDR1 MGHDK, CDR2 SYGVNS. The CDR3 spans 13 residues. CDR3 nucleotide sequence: TGTGCCAGTCGTCAGGGTATCCAAGAGACCCAGTACTTC. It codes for CASRQGIQETQYF.

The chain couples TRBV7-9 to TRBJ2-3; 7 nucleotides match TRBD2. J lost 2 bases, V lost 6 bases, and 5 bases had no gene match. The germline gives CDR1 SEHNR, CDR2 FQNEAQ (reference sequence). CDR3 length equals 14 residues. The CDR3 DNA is TGTGCCAGCAGACCCGGACTAGACACAGATACGCAGTATTTT. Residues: CASRPGLDTDTQYF. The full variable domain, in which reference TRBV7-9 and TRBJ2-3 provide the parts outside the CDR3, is DTGVSQNPRHKITKRGQNVTFRCDPISEHNRLYWYRQTLGQGPEFLTYFQNEAQLEKSRLLSDRFSAERPKGSFSTLEIQRTEQGDSAMYLCASRPGLDTDTQYFGPGTRLTVL.

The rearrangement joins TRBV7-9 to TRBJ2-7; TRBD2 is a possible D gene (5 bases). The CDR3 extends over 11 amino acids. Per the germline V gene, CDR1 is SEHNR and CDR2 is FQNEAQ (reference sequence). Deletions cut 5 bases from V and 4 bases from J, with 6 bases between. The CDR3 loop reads CASSPGYEQYF. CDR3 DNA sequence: TGTGCCAGCAGCCCGGGGTACGAGCAGTACTTC.

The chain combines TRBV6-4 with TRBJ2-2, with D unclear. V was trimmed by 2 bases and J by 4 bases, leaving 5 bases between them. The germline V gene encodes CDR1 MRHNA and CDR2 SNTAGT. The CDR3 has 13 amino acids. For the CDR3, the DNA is TGTGCCAGCAGTGACGTGAGCACCGGGGAGCTGTTTTTT. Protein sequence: CASSDVSTGELFF.

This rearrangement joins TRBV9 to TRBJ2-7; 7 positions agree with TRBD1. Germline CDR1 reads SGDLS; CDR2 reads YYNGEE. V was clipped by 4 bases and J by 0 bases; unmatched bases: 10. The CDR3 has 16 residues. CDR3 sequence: CASSLNPGTDSYEQYF. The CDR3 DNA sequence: TGTGCCAGCAGCCTTAATCCCGGGACAGACTCCTACGAGCAGTACTTC.

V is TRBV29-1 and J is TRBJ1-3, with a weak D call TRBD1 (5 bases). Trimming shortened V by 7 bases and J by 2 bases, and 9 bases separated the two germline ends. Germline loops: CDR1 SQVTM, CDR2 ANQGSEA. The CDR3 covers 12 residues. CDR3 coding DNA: TGCAGCGCTGGGGACCCTGGAAACACCATATATTTT. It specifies CSAGDPGNTIYF. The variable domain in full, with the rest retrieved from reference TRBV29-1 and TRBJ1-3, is SAVISQKPSRDICQRGTSLTIQCQVDSQVTMMFWYRQQPGQSLTLIATANQGSEATYESGFVIDKFPISRPNLTFSTLTVSNMSPEDSSIYLCSAGDPGNTIYFGEGSWLTVV.

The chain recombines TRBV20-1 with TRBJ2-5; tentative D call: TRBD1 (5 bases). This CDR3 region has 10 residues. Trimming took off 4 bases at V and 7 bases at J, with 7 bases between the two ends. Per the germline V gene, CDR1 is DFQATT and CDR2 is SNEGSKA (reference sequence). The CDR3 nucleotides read TGCAGTGCTAAGGGGTTGACCCAGTACTTC. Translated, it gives CSAKGLTQYF.

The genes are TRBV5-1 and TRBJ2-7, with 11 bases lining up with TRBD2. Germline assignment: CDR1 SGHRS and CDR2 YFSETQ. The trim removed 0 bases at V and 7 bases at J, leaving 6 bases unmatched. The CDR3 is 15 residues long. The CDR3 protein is CASSLVLAGAREQYF. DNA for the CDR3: TGCGCCAGCAGCTTGGTACTAGCGGGAGCCCGAGAGCAGTACTTC. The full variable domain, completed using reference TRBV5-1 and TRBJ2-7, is KAGVTQTPRYLIKTRGQQVTLSCSPISGHRSVSWYQQTPGQGLQFLFEYFSETQRNKGNFPGRFSGRQFSNSRSEMNVSTLELGDSALYLCASSLVLAGAREQYFGPGTRLTVT.

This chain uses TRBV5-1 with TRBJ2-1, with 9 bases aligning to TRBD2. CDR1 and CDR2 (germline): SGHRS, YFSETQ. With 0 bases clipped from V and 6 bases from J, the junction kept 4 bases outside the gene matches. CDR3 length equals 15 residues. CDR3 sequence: CASSLVSGSSNEQFF. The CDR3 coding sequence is TGCGCCAGCAGCTTGGTTAGCGGGAGCAGCAATGAGCAGTTCTTC.

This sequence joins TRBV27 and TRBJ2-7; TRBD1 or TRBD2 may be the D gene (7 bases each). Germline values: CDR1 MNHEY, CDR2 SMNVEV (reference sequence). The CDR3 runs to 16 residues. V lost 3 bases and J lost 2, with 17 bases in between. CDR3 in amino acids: CASSFLDREGPYEQYF. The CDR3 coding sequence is TGTGCCAGCAGTTTTTTAGACAGGGAGGGACCCTACGAGCAGTACTTC.

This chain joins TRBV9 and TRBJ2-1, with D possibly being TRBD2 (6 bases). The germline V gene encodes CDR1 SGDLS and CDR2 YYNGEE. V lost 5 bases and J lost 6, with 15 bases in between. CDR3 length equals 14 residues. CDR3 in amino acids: CASSLPGAPNEQFF. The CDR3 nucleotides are TGTGCCAGCAGTTTACCGGGAGCACCCAATGAGCAGTTCTTC.

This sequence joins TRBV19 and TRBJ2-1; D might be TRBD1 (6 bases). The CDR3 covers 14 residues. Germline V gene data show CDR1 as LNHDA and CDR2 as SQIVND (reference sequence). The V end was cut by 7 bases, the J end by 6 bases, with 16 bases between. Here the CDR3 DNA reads TGTGCCAGTACCCTACAGGGAATCGGCAATGAGCAGTTCTTC. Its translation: CASTLQGIGNEQFF.

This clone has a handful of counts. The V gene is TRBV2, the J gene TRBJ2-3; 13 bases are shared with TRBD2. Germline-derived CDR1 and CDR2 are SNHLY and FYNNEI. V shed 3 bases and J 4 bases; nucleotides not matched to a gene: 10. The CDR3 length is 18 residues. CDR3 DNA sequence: TGTGCCAGCAGTGAGAGGAAAAGGACTAGCGGGAGTGCAGATACGCAGTATTTT. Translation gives CASSERKRTSGSADTQYF.

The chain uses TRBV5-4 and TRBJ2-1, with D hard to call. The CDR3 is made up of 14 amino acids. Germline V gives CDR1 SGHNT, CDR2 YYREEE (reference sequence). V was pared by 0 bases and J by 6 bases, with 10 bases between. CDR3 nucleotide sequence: TGTGCCAGCAGCTTGGAGGCCTATCCCAATGAGCAGTTCTTC. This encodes CASSLEAYPNEQFF. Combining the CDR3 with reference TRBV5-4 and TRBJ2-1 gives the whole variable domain ETGVTQSPTHLIKTRGQQVTLRCSSQSGHNTVSWYQQALGQGPQFIFQYYREEENGRGNFPPRFSGLQFPNYSSELNVNALELDDSALYLCASSLEAYPNEQFFGPGTRLTVL.

CDR3 in amino acids: CASSPGGAGANVLTF. As DNA, the CDR3 is TGTGCCAGCAGCCCGGGGGGCGCTGGGGCCAACGTCCTGACTTTC. This chain uses TRBV5-6 with TRBJ2-6; tentatively, D is TRBD2 (7 bases). V lost 4 bases, J lost 2 bases, and 10 bases lay in between. CDR1 and CDR2 from the germline V gene are SGHDT and YYEEEE. CDR3 length: 15 residues.

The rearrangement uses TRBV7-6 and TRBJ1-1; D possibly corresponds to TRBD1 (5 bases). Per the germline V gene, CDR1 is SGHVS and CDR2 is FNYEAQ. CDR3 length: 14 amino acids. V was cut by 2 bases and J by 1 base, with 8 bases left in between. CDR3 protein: CASSLFQGNTEAFF. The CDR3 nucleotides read TGTGCCAGCAGCTTATTTCAGGGGAACACTGAAGCTTTCTTT.

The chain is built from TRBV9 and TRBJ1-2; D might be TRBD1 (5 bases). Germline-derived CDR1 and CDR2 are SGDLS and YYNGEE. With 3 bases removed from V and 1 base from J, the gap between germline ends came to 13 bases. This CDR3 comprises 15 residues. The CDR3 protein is CASSAVGRHNYGYTF. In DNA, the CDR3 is TGTGCCAGCAGCGCGGTGGGACGGCATAACTATGGCTACACCTTC.

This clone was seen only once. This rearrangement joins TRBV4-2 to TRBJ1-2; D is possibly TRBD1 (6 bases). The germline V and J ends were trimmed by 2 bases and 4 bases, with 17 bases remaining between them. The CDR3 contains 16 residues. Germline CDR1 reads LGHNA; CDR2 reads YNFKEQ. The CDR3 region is CASSQPPGDLGYGYTF. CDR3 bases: TGTGCCAGCAGCCAACCCCCAGGGGACTTGGGCTATGGCTACACCTTC.

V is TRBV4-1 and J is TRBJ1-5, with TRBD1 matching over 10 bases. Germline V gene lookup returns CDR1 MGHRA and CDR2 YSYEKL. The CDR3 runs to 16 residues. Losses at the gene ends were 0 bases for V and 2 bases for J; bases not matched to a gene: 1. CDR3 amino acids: CASSQDGTGGNQPQHF. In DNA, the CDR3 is TGCGCCAGCAGCCAAGATGGGACAGGGGGCAATCAGCCCCAGCATTTT.

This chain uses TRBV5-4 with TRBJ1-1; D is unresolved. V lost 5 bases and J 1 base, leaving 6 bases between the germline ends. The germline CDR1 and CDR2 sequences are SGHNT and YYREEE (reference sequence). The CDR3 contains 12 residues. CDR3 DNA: TGTGCCAGCAGTAACGGGAACACTGAAGCTTTCTTT. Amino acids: CASSNGNTEAFF.

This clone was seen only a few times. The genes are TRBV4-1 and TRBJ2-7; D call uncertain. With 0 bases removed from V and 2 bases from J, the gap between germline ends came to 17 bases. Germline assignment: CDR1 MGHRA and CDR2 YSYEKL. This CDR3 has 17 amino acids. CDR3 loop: CASSQDYESLSTYEQYF. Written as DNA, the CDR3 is TGCGCCAGCAGCCAAGATTATGAGTCGCTCTCCACCTACGAGCAGTACTTC.